Following are 17 T cell receptor beta chains from one sample sequenced in a study of identical twins. TCRdb processed the 5' RACE reads anew with MiXCR; each CDR3 protein has one entry. The sample includes 690,000 or so distinct CDR3 sequences, around 8.6% of them seen just once. These same records also appear under a second study, on yellow fever vaccine responses in identical twins.

The source material was PBMCs. The receptor set was obtained from a woman aged 18-29 years in good health.

The chain links TRBV20-1 to TRBJ1-1, with TRBD1 identical over 10 bases. V gave up 6 bases and J gave up 4 bases; unmatched junction bases: 8. This CDR3 region has 14 residues. The germline V gene has CDR1 DFQATT and CDR2 SNEGSKA (reference sequence). Here the CDR3 DNA reads TGCAGTGCGCCGGACAGGGGGTTTAGCACTGAAGCTTTCTTT. Residues: CSAPDRGFSTEAFF.

This clonotype was counted at least ten times. The gene calls are TRBV20-1 and TRBJ2-2; D is undetermined. Germline V gives CDR1 DFQATT, CDR2 SNEGSKA (reference sequence). The CDR3 loop spans 14 amino acids. Trimming took off 3 bases at V and 2 bases at J, with 10 bases between the two ends. Written as DNA, the CDR3 is TGCAGTGCTAGTCCCCATACCAACACCGGGGAGCTGTTTTTT. As protein: CSASPHTNTGELFF.

This chain joins TRBV4-3 and TRBJ1-3; D is unclear. The CDR3 has 17 residues. Germline V lookup: CDR1 LGHNA, CDR2 YSLEER. V lost 0 bases to trimming and J lost 0 bases, with 12 bases between them. This chain's CDR3 is CASSQDGVLTSGNTIYF. The CDR3 DNA reads TGCGCCAGCAGCCAAGATGGAGTCCTTACCTCTGGAAACACCATATATTTT.

This rearrangement joins TRBV7-2 to TRBJ1-4; maybe TRBD1 (5 bases). The CDR3 consists of 15 residues. The ends were cut back, 4 bases at V and 8 bases at J, with 17 bases in the middle. Germline CDR1 is SGHTA and CDR2 is FQGNSA. CDR3 sequence: CASSSQGGGGEKLFF. The CDR3 DNA reads TGTGCCAGCAGCTCCCAGGGAGGCGGAGGCGAAAAACTGTTTTTT. The full variable domain, with the rest looked up from reference TRBV7-2 and TRBJ1-4, is GAGVSQSPSNKVTEKGKDVELRCDPISGHTALYWYRQSLGQGLEFLIYFQGNSAPDKSGLPSDRFSAERTGGSVSTLTIQRTQQEDSAVYLCASSSQGGGGEKLFFGSGTQLSVL.

This clonotype was observed a few times. This chain joins TRBV27 and TRBJ2-5, with 8 bases identical to TRBD2. Germline assignment: CDR1 MNHEY and CDR2 SMNVEV (reference sequence). V lost 5 bases to trimming and J lost 1 base; unmatched junction nucleotides: 6. This CDR3 spans 15 amino acids. The CDR3 sequence: CASSKLAGFQETQYF. The CDR3, as DNA: TGTGCCAGCAGTAAGCTAGCGGGTTTCCAAGAGACCCAGTACTTC.

This clonotype has ten or more counts. This rearrangement joins TRBV5-1 to TRBJ2-1; TRBD2 aligns across 16 bases. This CDR3 comprises 16 residues. Looked up from germline, CDR1 is SGHRS and CDR2 is YFSETQ. The trim removed 4 bases at V and 9 bases at J, leaving 7 bases unmatched. The CDR3 nucleotides read TGCGCCAGCAGCCCGGGACTAGCGGGAGGGTATGGTGAGCAGTTCTTC. Translated: CASSPGLAGGYGEQFF.

This clonotype was counted ten times or more. The chain carries TRBV7-6 and TRBJ2-1, with a weak D call TRBD1 (5 bases). This CDR3 is 16 amino acids long. V lost 4 bases, J lost 8 bases, and 21 bases lay in between. Germline loops: CDR1 SGHVS, CDR2 FNYEAQ. CDR3 in DNA: TGTGCCAGCAGCTCCACTTTAGGGGCAGTGGGCGATGAGCAGTTCTTC. It is translated as CASSSTLGAVGDEQFF.

The chain links TRBV7-9 to TRBJ2-3; 7 nucleotides line up with TRBD1. This CDR3 contains 14 residues. Per germline, CDR1 SEHNR and CDR2 FQNEAQ (reference sequence). The V segment lost 3 bases and the J segment 5 bases; nucleotides outside the gene matches: 5. The CDR3 is CASSFLGGGDTQYF. CDR3 nucleotide sequence: TGTGCCAGCAGCTTTTTAGGGGGCGGAGATACGCAGTATTTT.

This clonotype was detected only a few times. The chain links TRBV3-1 to TRBJ1-2, with 7 bases aligning to TRBD1. The CDR3 is made up of 16 amino acids. The V segment lost 0 bases and the J segment 0 bases; nucleotides outside the gene matches: 4. In germline, CDR1 is LGHDT, CDR2 YNNKEL (reference sequence). CDR3 coding DNA: TGTGCCAGCAGCCAAGAAATTGGGACAGCTAACTATGGCTACACCTTC. It translates to CASSQEIGTANYGYTF.

This chain links TRBV14 with TRBJ1-2; 7 nucleotides match TRBD1. V lost 5 bases to trimming and J lost 4 bases; unmatched junction nucleotides: 4. There are 13 residues in the CDR3. The germline gives CDR1 SGHDN, CDR2 FVKESK. Here the CDR3 DNA reads TGTGCCAGCAGCTTCAGGGGGTCCTATGGCTACACCTTC. Amino acid sequence: CASSFRGSYGYTF.

This rearrangement joins TRBV28 to TRBJ1-3; D remains unclear. The CDR3 has 14 residues. From germline, CDR1 is MDHEN and CDR2 SYDVKM. Deletions cut 5 bases from V and 1 base from J, with 9 bases between. CDR3 DNA: TGTGCCAGCAGTACGGGCCGATCTGGAAACACCATATATTTT. Translation: CASSTGRSGNTIYF.

The table lists this clonotype with many counts. The chain employs TRBV24-1 and TRBJ2-1; D is uncertain. The V gene lost 7 bases and the J gene lost 11 bases, with 17 bases spanning the gap. This CDR3 comprises 13 residues. Germline CDR1 KGHDR, CDR2 SFDVKD. The CDR3 here is CATSESGYLKQFF. CDR3 nucleotide sequence: TGTGCCACCAGCGAATCAGGCTATCTTAAGCAGTTCTTC.

This clonotype was detected many times. V gene TRBV27 combines with J gene TRBJ2-7, with 14 nucleotides matching TRBD2. The CDR3 contains 15 residues. In germline, CDR1 is MNHEY, CDR2 SMNVEV (reference sequence). With 5 bases clipped from V and 2 bases from J, the junction kept 2 bases outside the gene matches. CDR3 amino acids: CASSGTSGGAYEQYF. In DNA, the CDR3 is TGTGCCAGCAGTGGGACTAGCGGGGGCGCCTACGAGCAGTACTTC.

This clonotype occurred a few times. The chain recombines TRBV6-1 with TRBJ2-5; D call uncertain. Between the trimmed V and J ends, which lost 7 bases and 5 bases, there was a span of 14 bases. This CDR3 comprises 13 residues. Germline V gene lookup returns CDR1 MNHNS and CDR2 SASEGT. The CDR3 protein is CASIGRLGETQYF. CDR3 nucleotide sequence: TGTGCCAGCATAGGACGTCTGGGCGAGACCCAGTACTTC.

This clonotype was observed many times. The V gene is TRBV12-3 or TRBV12-4, the J gene TRBJ1-1; TRBD1 aligns across 8 bases. V trimming: 4 bases; J trimming: 8 bases; junction bases outside the gene matches: 3. The CDR3 extends over 12 amino acids. CDR3 sequence: CASSYRDREAFF. CDR3 in DNA: TGTGCCAGCAGTTACCGGGACAGGGAAGCTTTCTTT.

The chain is built from TRBV25-1 and TRBJ2-3, with 10 bases that match TRBD2. The CDR3 runs to 17 residues. Germline V lookup: CDR1 MGHDK, CDR2 SYGVNS. V lost 3 bases and J lost 2; bases outside the gene matches: 8. This chain's CDR3 is CASSDSERGGYTDTQYF. The CDR3 DNA reads TGTGCCAGCAGTGATTCGGAGCGGGGGGGATACACAGATACGCAGTATTTT. Based on the CDR3 plus reference TRBV25-1 and TRBJ2-3, the full variable domain is EADIYQTPRYLVIGTGKKITLECSQTMGHDKMYWYQQDPGMELHLIHYSYGVNSTEKGDLSSESTVSRIRTEHFPLTLESARPSHTSQYLCASSDSERGGYTDTQYFGPGTRLTVL.

A few counts support this clonotype. The V gene is TRBV15, the J gene TRBJ2-3; possible D gene TRBD2, 5 bases. CDR3 size: 14 residues. Trimming cost V 3 bases and J 1 base, with 8 bases left between them. CDR1 LNHNV and CDR2 YYDKDF come from the germline V gene (reference sequence). CDR3 sequence reads: CATSRPRGTDTQYF. The CDR3 DNA is TGTGCCACCAGCAGGCCGAGGGGCACAGATACGCAGTATTTT.